Listed below are T cell receptor beta chains from one sample, sequenced in a study of blood T cell repertoires in COVID-19. The assay was immunoSEQ multiplex PCR, and TCRdb's table has in-frame clones only and misses some. Of 55,000 to 80,000 clones listed, about 91% were seen once; the top ten hold 8.2%. The sample taken for sequencing was peripheral blood. The receptors were sampled from a man over 45 with active COVID-19. CDR3s include the opening cysteine and the closing phenylalanine or tryptophan. The D gene is left open where the match is weak.

V gene: TRBV4-1; D gene: TRBD2; CDR3 length: 18; J gene: TRBJ2-3; CDR3 protein: CASSESSYSGGGTDTQYF
V gene: TRBV7-6; D gene: -; CDR3 length: 15; J gene: TRBJ2-5; CDR3 protein: CASSLAATHQETQYF
V gene: TRBV4-1; D gene: -; CDR3 length: 13; J gene: TRBJ1-1; CDR3 protein: CASGGGLNTEAFF
V gene: TRBV5-1; D gene: -; CDR3 length: 13; J gene: TRBJ1-1; CDR3 protein: CASSLTSNTEAFF
V gene: TRBV7-2; D gene: -; CDR3 length: 14; J gene: TRBJ1-6; CDR3 protein: CASSLSGYRSPLHF
V gene: TRBV19; D gene: TRBD1; CDR3 length: 14; J gene: TRBJ1-2; CDR3 protein: CASRRDRGNYGYTF
V gene: TRBV6-5; D gene: -; CDR3 length: 14; J gene: TRBJ1-6; CDR3 protein: CASSYSRKGEPLHF
V gene: TRBV6-5; D gene: TRBD1; CDR3 length: 14; J gene: TRBJ1-2; CDR3 protein: CASSPPGQHYGYTF
V gene: TRBV12-3/TRBV12-4; D gene: TRBD1; CDR3 length: 13; J gene: TRBJ1-1; CDR3 protein: CASSPGQGTEAFF
V gene: TRBV12-3/TRBV12-4; D gene: -; CDR3 length: 13; J gene: TRBJ1-1; CDR3 protein: CASSWGRNTEAFF
V gene: TRBV9; D gene: -; CDR3 length: 12; J gene: TRBJ2-7; CDR3 protein: CASSQGNFEQYF
V gene: TRBV6-5; D gene: TRBD2; CDR3 length: 14; J gene: TRBJ2-2; CDR3 protein: CASRLAGGTGELFF
V gene: TRBV19; D gene: TRBD1; CDR3 length: 14; J gene: TRBJ1-2; CDR3 protein: CASIPRDRYHGYTF
V gene: TRBV5-5; D gene: -; CDR3 length: 15; J gene: TRBJ2-7; CDR3 protein: CASSLAWGQSYEQYF
V gene: TRBV5-6; D gene: -; CDR3 length: 15; J gene: TRBJ2-1; CDR3 protein: CASSSRGGTLNEQFF
V gene: TRBV5-5; D gene: TRBD1; CDR3 length: 11; J gene: TRBJ2-3; CDR3 protein: CASSPRDRLYF
V gene: TRBV19; D gene: -; CDR3 length: 13; J gene: TRBJ1-5; CDR3 protein: CASSMGREASQHF
V gene: TRBV5-1; D gene: TRBD2; CDR3 length: 15; J gene: TRBJ2-3; CDR3 protein: CASTPLAGMLDTQYF
V gene: TRBV6-4; D gene: TRBD1; CDR3 length: 18; J gene: TRBJ1-3; CDR3 protein: CASSEGDRGHRPGNTIYF
V gene: TRBV6-5; D gene: TRBD1; CDR3 length: 15; J gene: TRBJ2-7; CDR3 protein: CASAVPGQGIVEQYF
V gene: TRBV3-1/TRBV3-2; D gene: -; CDR3 length: 15; J gene: TRBJ1-5; CDR3 protein: CASSQTRTAGEPQHF
V gene: TRBV7-2; D gene: -; CDR3 length: 15; J gene: TRBJ1-2; CDR3 protein: CASSLGLAANYGYTF
V gene: TRBV14; D gene: -; CDR3 length: 14; J gene: TRBJ2-3; CDR3 protein: CASSRVFSTDTQYF
V gene: TRBV7-2; D gene: TRBD2; CDR3 length: 17; J gene: TRBJ2-1; CDR3 protein: CASSTRASGGWGNEQFF
V gene: TRBV10-3; D gene: TRBD1; CDR3 length: 18; J gene: TRBJ2-3; CDR3 protein: CAISEPRQGTRYTDTQYF
V gene: TRBV3-1/TRBV3-2; D gene: -; CDR3 length: 14; J gene: TRBJ2-1; CDR3 protein: CASSQRLVMYEQFF
V gene: TRBV3-1/TRBV3-2; D gene: -; CDR3 length: 11; J gene: TRBJ1-4; CDR3 protein: CASSQGSGLFF
V gene: TRBV5-4; D gene: TRBD1; CDR3 length: 15; J gene: TRBJ1-2; CDR3 protein: CASSQRTGRIYGYTF
V gene: TRBV4-3; D gene: -; CDR3 length: 14; J gene: TRBJ1-2; CDR3 protein: CASSQRAGYYGYTF
V gene: TRBV12-3/TRBV12-4; D gene: TRBD1; CDR3 length: 13; J gene: TRBJ2-7; CDR3 protein: CASSLTGVYEQYF
V gene: TRBV3-1/TRBV3-2; D gene: -; CDR3 length: 13; J gene: TRBJ2-7; CDR3 protein: CASSQTDFYEQYF
V gene: TRBV18; D gene: TRBD1; CDR3 length: 13; J gene: TRBJ1-2; CDR3 protein: CASSFRTGDVYTF
V gene: TRBV11-2; D gene: -; CDR3 length: 14; J gene: TRBJ2-3; CDR3 protein: CASSRPGIGDTQYF
V gene: TRBV6-5; D gene: TRBD1; CDR3 length: 14; J gene: TRBJ1-6; CDR3 protein: CASRDRGAYSPLHF
V gene: TRBV19; D gene: TRBD2; CDR3 length: 15; J gene: TRBJ2-1; CDR3 protein: CASSPGTSGANEQFF
V gene: TRBV10-3; D gene: -; CDR3 length: 17; J gene: TRBJ1-5; CDR3 protein: CAISATEGHSGNQPQHF
V gene: TRBV18; D gene: TRBD2; CDR3 length: 20; J gene: TRBJ2-1; CDR3 protein: CASSPSTRTSGGASYNEQFF
V gene: TRBV5-1; D gene: -; CDR3 length: 15; J gene: TRBJ2-5; CDR3 protein: CASNLGLALQETQYF
V gene: TRBV14; D gene: -; CDR3 length: 15; J gene: TRBJ2-2; CDR3 protein: CASSQIPSSPGELFF
V gene: TRBV5-6; D gene: -; CDR3 length: 14; J gene: TRBJ1-2; CDR3 protein: CASSLGPGEDGYTF